This T cell receptor beta chain was recorded in a study of CXCR3-negative and CXCR3-positive naive CD8 T cells. Points from the study as a whole: Memory CD8+ cells showed much lower diversity, while both naive subsets were comparably high. Most assays were run on fresh PBMCs (CXCR3 expression partially decreased after cryopreservation). Researchers report that CXCR3-positive naive cells carry more hydrophobic TRB CDR3s than CXCR3-negative naive cells.

UMI-tagged TRB cDNA libraries were built via 5' RACE. Reanalyzing the 5' RACE reads, TCRdb keeps one entry per CDR3 protein, without DNA. The specimen's table records some 150,000 distinct CDR3 sequences. The CDR3 spans 12 residues. Germline loops: CDR1 SQVTM, CDR2 ANQGSEA. Notes on this clonotype: The antigen is not known.

The receptor comes from a human donor in good health. Some clones in this sample may be carry-over from other donors' samples. V gene TRBV29-1 combines with J gene TRBJ2-4; absent DNA, TCRdb's TRBD1 call cannot be checked. Sequencing was carried out using naive CXCR3+ CD8+ T cells from blood. Subset of the sample: CD45RO-CCR7+CD27+CD95- naive CD8+ T cells expressing CXCR3 (TNR3+). CDR3 sequence: CSVETGGNIQYF.